These 29 T cell receptor beta chains share one sample of origin, sequenced in a study of identical twins. TCRdb recomputed calls from the 5' RACE reads with MiXCR, one row per CDR3 protein. The sample lists about 250,000 distinct CDR3 sequences, 7.5% occurring once. The same sample was also studied in work on yellow fever vaccine responses in identical twins.

The sequencing input was CD8+ T cells sorted from blood. The receptors stem from a woman between 18 and 29 years old in good health.

V is TRBV7-9 and J is TRBJ2-7; 8 bases are shared with TRBD1. Trimming removed 6 bases from V and 5 bases from J; junction bases left unmatched: 9. Per germline, CDR1 SEHNR and CDR2 FQNEAQ (reference sequence). This CDR3 is built from 14 residues. The CDR3 here is CASSLTGAAHEQYV. CDR3 sequence (DNA): TGTGCCAGCAGTTTGACAGGGGCGGCCCACGAGCAGTACGTC.

Many counts were recorded for this clonotype. The rearrangement joins TRBV28 to TRBJ2-2; TRBD1 might be the D (6 bases). The V end was cut by 8 bases, the J end by 4 bases, with 20 bases between. The CDR3 runs 16 residues. Germline V gene data show CDR1 as MDHEN and CDR2 as SYDVKM. The chain's CDR3 is CASFETGQGSTGELFF. The CDR3, as DNA: TGTGCCAGCTTCGAGACAGGCCAGGGGAGCACCGGGGAGCTGTTTTTT.

This clonotype was seen ten or more times. The rearrangement links TRBV12-3 or TRBV12-4 to TRBJ2-3; 8 positions agree with TRBD2. The CDR3 extends over 15 amino acids. J was trimmed by 5 bases and V by 5 bases; bases with no gene match: 9. CDR3: CASSLPAGVQDTQYF. As DNA, the CDR3 is TGTGCCAGCAGTCTCCCAGCGGGAGTCCAAGATACGCAGTATTTT.

This clonotype was picked up a small number of times. This chain joins TRBV3-1 and TRBJ2-5; TRBD2 agrees at 10 bases. Germline V gene data show CDR1 as LGHDT and CDR2 as YNNKEL (reference sequence). The CDR3 contains 19 residues. V shed 0 bases, J shed 7 bases, and the junction held 17 bases outside the gene matches. The CDR3 region has the DNA TGTGCCAGCAGCCAAGAACCCCTCGTAGGACTAGCGGCCTTGGGGACCCAGTACTTC. Protein: CASSQEPLVGLAALGTQYF.

This clonotype appeared many times. V gene TRBV5-1 combines with J gene TRBJ2-5; TRBD1 might be the D (6 bases). CDR1 is SGHRS, CDR2 YFSETQ, per germline. The CDR3 is 14 residues long. V lost 7 bases to trimming and J lost 3 bases, with 16 bases between them. The CDR3 nucleotides are TGCGCCAGCTCCCCGGGACAACAAAAAGAGACCCAGTACTTC. Residues: CASSPGQQKETQYF.

This clonotype was detected only a few times. The chain recombines TRBV6-1 with TRBJ2-1; possible D gene TRBD1, 5 bases. Germline V gives CDR1 MNHNS, CDR2 SASEGT. CDR3 size: 13 residues. Trimming cost V 5 bases and J 4 bases, with 9 bases left between them. This chain's CDR3 is CASSTRQYNEQFF. The CDR3 DNA follows: TGTGCCAGCAGTACGAGACAGTACAATGAGCAGTTCTTC.

The table lists this clonotype with many counts. This rearrangement joins TRBV4-1 to TRBJ2-7, with TRBD1 matching 10 bases. Germline loops: CDR1 MGHRA, CDR2 YSYEKL. J lost 2 bases, V lost 0 bases, and 7 bases had no gene match. This CDR3 comprises 17 residues. In nucleotides, the CDR3 is TGCGCCAGCAGCCAAGATTGGTCCGGGACAGGGGCCTACGAGCAGTACTTC. Its protein is CASSQDWSGTGAYEQYF.

This clonotype was seen a few times. CDR3 bases: TGTGCCAGCAGCTTCCGGGACAGGGGAATCGATGAGCAGTTCTTC. It encodes CASSFRDRGIDEQFF. This chain connects TRBV11-2 to TRBJ2-1; TRBD1 agrees at 10 bases. This CDR3 region has 15 residues. The V gene's germline CDR1 is SGHAT and CDR2 FQNNGV. V lost 3 bases and J lost 8; bases outside the gene matches: 7. Based on the CDR3 plus reference TRBV11-2 and TRBJ2-1, the full variable domain is EAGVAQSPRYKIIEKRQSVAFWCNPISGHATLYWYQQILGQGPKLLIQFQNNGVVDDSQLPKDRFSAERLKGVDSTLKIQPAKLEDSAVYLCASSFRDRGIDEQFFGPGTRLTVL.

This clonotype showed up just a few times. The chain combines TRBV9 with TRBJ1-1; D uncertain. The CDR3 covers 14 residues. Germline CDR1 and CDR2: SGDLS and YYNGEE. The V end lost 0 bases, the J end lost 5 bases, and 11 bases lay between the germline ends. The DNA of the CDR3 is TGTGCCAGCAGCGTAGCCAGTTCAGGTACTGAAGCTTTCTTT. Protein sequence: CASSVASSGTEAFF.

This clonotype has just a few counts. The V and J genes are TRBV15 and TRBJ2-1, with TRBD2 matching 16 bases. Per the germline V gene, CDR1 is LNHNV and CDR2 is YYDKDF (reference sequence). Trimming cost V 9 bases and J 4 bases; bases outside gene matches: 6. The CDR3 covers 16 residues. CDR3 in DNA: TGTGCCACATCTAGGGGACTAGCGGGAGGGTACAATGAGCAGTTCTTC. Its protein is CATSRGLAGGYNEQFF.

Only a few counts were recorded for this clonotype. The CDR3 nucleotides read TGTGCCAGCAGCGGAGGGGGTCCTAAGGTGGGTGAGCAGTTCTTC. It encodes CASSGGGPKVGEQFF. The gene calls are TRBV7-9 and TRBJ2-1; perhaps D is TRBD1 or TRBD2 (6 bases each). The V gene lost 5 bases and the J gene lost 9 bases, with 20 bases spanning the gap. This CDR3 has 15 amino acids. CDR1 is SEHNR and CDR2 is FQNEAQ in the germline V gene (reference sequence).

This clonotype was observed a handful of times. CDR3 coding DNA: TGTGCCAGCAGCCAAACCGGGACTAGCGGGAGTCAGGCAGATACGCAGTATTTT. This gives the protein CASSQTGTSGSQADTQYF. The rearrangement links TRBV11-1 to TRBJ2-3; 14 positions agree with TRBD2. The V and J ends lost 5 bases and 4 bases, in that order; junction bases with no gene match: 11. The CDR3 length is 18 residues. Germline loops: CDR1 SGHAT, CDR2 FQDESV (reference sequence).

This rearrangement joins TRBV7-6 to TRBJ2-3; 10 nucleotides agree with TRBD2. Germline CDR1 reads SGHVS; CDR2 reads FNYEAQ. After removal of 2 bases from V and 6 bases from J, the junction contained 14 bases not matched to a gene. This CDR3 is 18 amino acids long. The CDR3 DNA reads TGTGCCAGCAGCTTATCTGCGACTAGCGGGTTGGCCGCCGATACGCAGTATTTT. This gives the protein CASSLSATSGLAADTQYF.

V and J are TRBV4-1 and TRBJ1-2, with TRBD1 matching over 10 bases. The CDR3 consists of 15 residues. With V trimmed by 2 bases and J by 7 bases, 7 bases remained unmatched. Looked up from germline, CDR1 is MGHRA and CDR2 is YSYEKL. The CDR3 coding sequence is TGCGCCAGCAGCCAAACGAGGACAGGGGGAAGTGGCTACACCTTC. Its protein is CASSQTRTGGSGYTF.

The gene calls are TRBV27 and TRBJ1-2, with D possibly TRBD1 on 5 matching bases. Germline CDR1 is MNHEY and CDR2 is SMNVEV (reference sequence). The CDR3 totals 13 residues. V shed 6 bases and J shed 3 bases, with 11 bases lying between them. This CDR3 is CASSTQEDYGYTF. CDR3 in DNA: TGTGCCAGCAGCACACAGGAAGACTATGGCTACACCTTC.

This clonotype was detected many times. The V call is TRBV29-1, the J call TRBJ2-3, with TRBD2 matching 8 bases. The CDR3 runs to 14 residues. Germline CDR1 reads SQVTM; CDR2 reads ANQGSEA. The V segment lost 7 bases and the J segment 2 bases; nucleotides outside the gene matches: 8. CDR3 in amino acids: CSARGGPDTDTQYF. The CDR3 nucleotides are TGCAGCGCCCGGGGGGGGCCAGACACAGATACGCAGTATTTT.

The sample holds many counts of this clonotype. This chain joins TRBV15 and TRBJ2-1; 7 nucleotides line up with TRBD2. Germline V lookup: CDR1 LNHNV, CDR2 YYDKDF (reference sequence). With 1 base clipped from V and 0 bases from J, the junction kept 3 bases outside the gene matches. There are 16 residues in the CDR3. The CDR3 loop reads CATSRGGGASYNEQFF. DNA for the CDR3: TGTGCCACCAGCAGAGGGGGAGGGGCCTCCTACAATGAGCAGTTCTTC.

Only a few counts were recorded for this clonotype. The chain links TRBV11-2 to TRBJ2-3, with D perhaps matching TRBD1 or TRBD2 (5 bases each). The CDR3 sequence is 17 residues long. V gave up 0 bases and J gave up 0 bases, with 13 bases separating them. Germline V CDR1 and CDR2: SGHAT, FQNNGV. The DNA of the CDR3 is TGTGCCAGCAGCTTAGAGGGGGTGGCGACTAGCACAGATACGCAGTATTTT. Translated, it gives CASSLEGVATSTDTQYF.

This clonotype was seen a handful of times. This chain joins TRBV20-1 and TRBJ2-7, with 7 bases that match TRBD2. The germline CDR1 and CDR2 sequences are DFQATT and SNEGSKA (reference sequence). The trim removed 3 bases at V and 3 bases at J, leaving 8 bases unmatched. The CDR3 covers 14 residues. The DNA for the CDR3 is TGCAGTGCTAGTATCGGGGAGGGTATCTACGAGCAGTACTTC. It translates to CSASIGEGIYEQYF.

This clonotype was seen only a few times. The chain carries TRBV5-4 and TRBJ2-1; perhaps TRBD2 as D (5 bases). Germline V lookup: CDR1 SGHNT, CDR2 YYREEE (reference sequence). V was cut by 4 bases and J by 0 bases, with 14 bases left in between. The CDR3 contains 16 residues. The CDR3 region is CASSPSAASSYNEQFF. The CDR3 DNA follows: TGTGCCAGCAGCCCATCAGCGGCCAGCTCCTACAATGAGCAGTTCTTC.

In its sample, this clonotype was seen many times. V gene TRBV24-1 combines with J gene TRBJ2-1; TRBD2 might be the D (6 bases). The germline gives CDR1 KGHDR, CDR2 SFDVKD. The CDR3 loop spans 15 amino acids. V lost 5 bases to trimming and J lost 9 bases, with 19 bases between them. The DNA of the CDR3 is TGTGCCACCAGTGGCCGGGACTCCCCAGACGGTGAGCAGTTCTTC. It specifies CATSGRDSPDGEQFF.

This clonotype was detected only a few times. J is TRBJ2-3 and V is TRBV11-1; tentative D call: TRBD2 (6 bases). The germline gives CDR1 SGHAT, CDR2 FQDESV (reference sequence). CDR3 length: 15 amino acids. Trimming removed 1 base from V and 4 bases from J, with 12 bases in between. This CDR3 reads CASSLVREIADTQYF. CDR3 bases: TGTGCCAGCAGCTTAGTTCGGGAGATCGCAGATACGCAGTATTTT.

About this clonotype itself: Compared with germline, one end of the junction differs, possibly owing to a read error. V is TRBV12-3 or TRBV12-4 and J is TRBJ1-3; D is possibly TRBD1 (6 bases). The CDR3 sequence is 12 residues long. The chain's CDR3 is CASSLEGTTKDF. Here the CDR3 DNA reads TGTGCCAGCAGTCTAGAGGGGACAACTAAGGATTTT.

The V call is TRBV3-1, the J call TRBJ2-2; perhaps TRBD1 as D (6 bases). The CDR3 totals 19 residues. The ends were cut back, 3 bases at V and 0 bases at J, with 20 bases in the middle. Looked up from germline, CDR1 is LGHDT and CDR2 is YNNKEL (reference sequence). CDR3 in amino acids: CASSQSPFTTGPNTGELFF. The CDR3 DNA reads TGTGCCAGCAGCCAGTCCCCCTTCACAACAGGGCCGAACACCGGGGAGCTGTTTTTT.

This clonotype was seen many times. The V and J genes are TRBV24-1 and TRBJ1-1; D gene uncertain. The V end was cut by 3 bases, the J end by 4 bases, with 14 bases between. Looked up from germline, CDR1 is KGHDR and CDR2 is SFDVKD. The CDR3 has 15 residues. In DNA form, the CDR3 reads TGTGCCACCAGTGATACCCGGAGAGGGTCCACTGAAGCTTTCTTT. It codes for CATSDTRRGSTEAFF.

This chain uses TRBV7-9 with TRBJ1-2; 10 nucleotides line up with TRBD1. The V gene end was trimmed by 3 bases and the J gene end by 8 bases; junction bases not matched to a gene: 6. CDR1 and CDR2 from the germline V gene are SEHNR and FQNEAQ (reference sequence). The CDR3 has 14 amino acids. CDR3 DNA: TGTGCCAGCAGCTTCGGGACAGGGGAGTTGGGCTACACCTTC. This sequence encodes CASSFGTGELGYTF.

In its sample, this clonotype was seen many times. The rearrangement joins TRBV2 to TRBJ2-1; D possibly corresponds to TRBD2 (6 bases). CDR3 size: 16 residues. The V end lost 2 bases, the J end lost 4 bases, and 15 bases lay between the germline ends. Germline CDR1 SNHLY, CDR2 FYNNEI. The CDR3 spells CASSETIRDLYNEQFF. The CDR3 nucleotides are TGTGCCAGCAGTGAAACCATCCGGGACTTATACAATGAGCAGTTCTTC.

This clonotype was observed many times. The chain carries TRBV7-4 and TRBJ2-3, with 8 bases lining up with TRBD2. The CDR3 totals 15 residues. Trimming removed 4 bases from V and 1 base from J; junction bases left unmatched: 4. The V gene's germline CDR1 is SGHVT and CDR2 SQSDAQ. CDR3 in DNA: TGTGCCAGCAGCTCAGAGACTAGCGGCACAGATACGCAGTATTTT. Translation: CASSSETSGTDTQYF.

In this sample, this clonotype turned up a few times. The rearrangement links TRBV7-3 to TRBJ2-4; D possibly corresponds to TRBD1 (5 bases). V dropped 4 bases and J dropped 0 bases, with 13 bases sitting between them. The CDR3 is 16 amino acids. From germline, CDR1 is SGHTA and CDR2 FQGTGA. CDR3 region: CASSCRQRLAKNIQYF. For the CDR3, the DNA is TGTGCCAGCAGCTGCCGACAGAGATTAGCCAAAAACATTCAGTACTTC.